This T cell receptor (beta chain) came from a study of cytomegalovirus exposure and HLA in healthy donors. Germline V CDR1 and CDR2: LNHDA, SQIVND (reference sequence). The CDR3 consists of 15 residues. V lost 10 bases and J lost 2; bases outside the gene matches: 11. Notes on this clone: Its antigen remains unknown.

Study observations and caveats: There were some V segments, including TRBV6-2 and TRBV6-3, excluded as indistinguishable.

The study ran its PCR with 60 Vbeta and 13 Jbeta primers. Data came from immunoSEQ multiplex PCR; TCRdb stores just in-frame clones and leaves some out. The table for this sample gives about 65,000 clones. This clonotype was sampled from a boy aged 5-17 years in good health and CMV-seronegative. The sequenced sample consisted of PBMCs. V and J are TRBV19 and TRBJ2-3; TRBD1 aligns across 8 bases. Here the CDR3 DNA reads TGTGCCACCAGCAAAGGACAGGGTTTCACAGATACGCAGTATTTT. This translates into CATSKGQGFTDTQYF.